The sequence of this TCR beta chain was determined in a study of T cells in Graves' hyperthyroidism and ophthalmopathy. TCR beta CDR3 region amplification was performed from RNA transcripts. The HTBI primer set was used in a first-round RT-PCR of the TCR CDR3. Each CDR3 protein is one row after TCRdb ran MiXCR on the multiplex PCR reads. The sample has approximately 520,000 distinct CDR3 sequences; approximately 24% are singletons. Trimming stripped 10 bases from V and 0 bases from J, with 16 bases between. This CDR3 is built from 15 residues. The germline V gene has CDR1 LNHDA and CDR2 SQIVND (reference sequence).

Specimen: blood. The chain joins TRBV19 to TRBJ1-5; D perhaps matches TRBD1 (6 bases). The source of this sequence is a woman aged 25 to 39 with Graves' ophthalmopathy. CDR3 amino acids: CATADRVYSNQPQHF. In DNA form, the CDR3 reads TGTGCCACCGCGGACAGAGTCTATAGCAATCAGCCCCAGCATTTT.